The subject of this entry is one TCR beta chain. This specimen belongs to a study of T cell repertoires in cytomegalovirus infection. Whole-study context: A matching HLA type, together with CMV infection, was signaled by public TCR beta signatures.

MiXCR, run by TCRdb on the reads, gives a single entry per CDR3 protein. The profile covers hundreds of thousands of distinct CDR3 sequences, with more than 8% appearing a single time and 4.3% taken by the ten largest. The length of the CDR3 is 14 residues. Per the germline V gene, CDR1 is SGHVS and CDR2 is FQNEAQ. The V gene lost 2 bases and the J gene lost 5 bases, with 12 bases spanning the gap. The rearrangement links TRBV7-8 to TRBJ2-5; no definite D call. Source material: PBMCs. The TCR was taken from a human donor in good health (CMV status not recorded). Some clones in this sample may be carry-over from other donors' samples. CDR3 nucleotides: TGTGCCAGCAGCTTAAACGGACGCCGGGAGACCCAGTACTTC. It translates to CASSLNGRRETQYF.